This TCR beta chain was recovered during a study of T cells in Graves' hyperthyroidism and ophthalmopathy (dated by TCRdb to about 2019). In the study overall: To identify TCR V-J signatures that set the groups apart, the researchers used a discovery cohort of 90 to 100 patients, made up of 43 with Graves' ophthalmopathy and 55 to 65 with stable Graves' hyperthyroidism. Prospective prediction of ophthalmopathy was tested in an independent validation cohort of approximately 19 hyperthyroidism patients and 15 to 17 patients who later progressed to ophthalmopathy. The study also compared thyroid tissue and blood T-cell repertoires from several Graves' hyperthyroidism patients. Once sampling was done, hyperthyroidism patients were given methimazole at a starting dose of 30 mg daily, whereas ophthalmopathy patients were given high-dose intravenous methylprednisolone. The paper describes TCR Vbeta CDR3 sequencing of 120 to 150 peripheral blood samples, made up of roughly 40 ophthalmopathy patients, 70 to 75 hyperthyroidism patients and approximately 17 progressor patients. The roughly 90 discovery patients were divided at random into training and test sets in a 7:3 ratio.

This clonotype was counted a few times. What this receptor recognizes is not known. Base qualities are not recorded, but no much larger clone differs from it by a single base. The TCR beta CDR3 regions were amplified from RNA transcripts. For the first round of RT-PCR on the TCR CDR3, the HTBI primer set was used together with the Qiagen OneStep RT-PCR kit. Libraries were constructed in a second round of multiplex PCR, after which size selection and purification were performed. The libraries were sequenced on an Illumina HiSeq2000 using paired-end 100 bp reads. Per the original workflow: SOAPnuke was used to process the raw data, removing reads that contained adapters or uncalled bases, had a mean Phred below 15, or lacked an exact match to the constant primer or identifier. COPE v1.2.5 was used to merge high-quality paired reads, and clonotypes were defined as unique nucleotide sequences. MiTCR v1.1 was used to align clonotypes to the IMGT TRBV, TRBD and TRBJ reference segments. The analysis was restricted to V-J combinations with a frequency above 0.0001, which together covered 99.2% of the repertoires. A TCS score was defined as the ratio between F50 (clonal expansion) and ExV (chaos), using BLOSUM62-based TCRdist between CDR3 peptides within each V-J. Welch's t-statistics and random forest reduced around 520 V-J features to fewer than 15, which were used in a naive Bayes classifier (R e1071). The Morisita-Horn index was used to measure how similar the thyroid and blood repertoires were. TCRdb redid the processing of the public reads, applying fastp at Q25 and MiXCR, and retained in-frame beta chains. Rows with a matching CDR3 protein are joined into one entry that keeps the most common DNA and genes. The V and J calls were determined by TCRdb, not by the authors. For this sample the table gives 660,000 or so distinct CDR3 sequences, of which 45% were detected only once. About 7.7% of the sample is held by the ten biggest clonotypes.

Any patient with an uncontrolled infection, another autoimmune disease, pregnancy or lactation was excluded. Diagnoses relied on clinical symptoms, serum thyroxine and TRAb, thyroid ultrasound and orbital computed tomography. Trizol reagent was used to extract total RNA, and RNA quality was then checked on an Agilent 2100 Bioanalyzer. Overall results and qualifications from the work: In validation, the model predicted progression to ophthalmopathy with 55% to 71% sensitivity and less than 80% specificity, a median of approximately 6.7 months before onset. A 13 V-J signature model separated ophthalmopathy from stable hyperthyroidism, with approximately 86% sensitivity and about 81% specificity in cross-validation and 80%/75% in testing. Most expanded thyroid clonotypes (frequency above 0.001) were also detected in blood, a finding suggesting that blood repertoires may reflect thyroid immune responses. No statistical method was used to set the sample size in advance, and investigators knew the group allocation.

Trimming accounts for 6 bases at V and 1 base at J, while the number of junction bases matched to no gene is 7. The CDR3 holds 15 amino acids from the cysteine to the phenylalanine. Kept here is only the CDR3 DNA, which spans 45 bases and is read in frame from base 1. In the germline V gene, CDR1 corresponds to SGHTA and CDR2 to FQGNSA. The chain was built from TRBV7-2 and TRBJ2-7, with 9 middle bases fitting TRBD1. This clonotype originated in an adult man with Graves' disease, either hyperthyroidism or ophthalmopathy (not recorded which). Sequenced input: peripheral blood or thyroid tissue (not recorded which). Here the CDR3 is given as CASSVTGGTSYEQYF. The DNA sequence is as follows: TGTGCCAGCAGTGTTACAGGGGGCACGTCCTACGAGCAGTACTTC.